The 10 T cell receptor beta chains reported below all come from one sample, sequenced in a study of Graves' ophthalmopathy and Graves' hyperthyroidism. Researchers took RNA transcripts and amplified TCR beta CDR3 regions from them. After a first-round RT-PCR with HTBI primers, a second-round multiplex PCR was run. TCRdb reprocessed the multiplex PCR reads with MiXCR, giving one entry per CDR3 protein. The repertoire holds under 200,000 distinct CDR3 sequences, with roughly 37% as singletons. The sequencing input was peripheral blood. The receptors were sampled from a woman aged 40 to 50 with Graves' ophthalmopathy.

The J gene is TRBJ1-1, the V gene TRBV4-2, with D perhaps matching TRBD1 (6 bases). The V and J ends lost 3 bases and 6 bases respectively, with 11 bases between them. CDR1 and CDR2 from the germline V gene are LGHNA and YNFKEQ. The CDR3 consists of 13 residues. The CDR3 sequence is CASSQAEGAEAFF. DNA of the CDR3: TGTGCCAGCAGCCAGGCGGAGGGGGCTGAAGCTTTCTTT.

The rearrangement joins TRBV7-2 to TRBJ1-2, with 8 bases identical to TRBD1. The germline CDR1 and CDR2 sequences are SGHTA and FQGNSA. V lost 1 base and J lost 2; bases outside the gene matches: 3. CDR3 length equals 15 residues. The DNA of the CDR3 is TGTGCCAGCAGCTTAGTGGGACAGGCGAACTATGGCTACACCTTC. Amino acid sequence: CASSLVGQANYGYTF.

This clonotype was seen many times. The chain recombines TRBV19 with TRBJ1-1; D not certain. CDR3 size: 13 residues. With 5 bases removed from V and 0 bases from J, the gap between germline ends came to 7 bases. The germline V gene encodes CDR1 LNHDA and CDR2 SQIVND (reference sequence). The CDR3 is CASSSWMNTEAFF. In nucleotides, the CDR3 is TGTGCCAGTAGTTCCTGGATGAACACTGAAGCTTTCTTT.

At least ten counts were recorded for this clonotype. The chain is built from TRBV20-1 and TRBJ2-5, with 11 bases identical to TRBD2. Per germline, CDR1 DFQATT and CDR2 SNEGSKA (reference sequence). The CDR3 consists of 19 residues. Trimming took 3 bases from V and 1 from J; bases not matched to a gene: 16. CDR3 nucleotides: TGCAGTGCTAGGGCGGTTAGCGGGGGGGCCGGCGTGAGCCAAGAGACCCAGTACTTC. Protein sequence: CSARAVSGGAGVSQETQYF.

The chain's CDR3 is CASSSLRQYYEQYF. In nucleotides, the CDR3 is TGTGCCAGCAGCTCATTGAGACAGTACTACGAGCAGTACTTC. V usage is TRBV11-2 and J usage is TRBJ2-7, with D possibly being TRBD1 (5 bases). V was pared by 4 bases and J by 3 bases, with 13 bases between. The V gene's germline CDR1 is SGHAT and CDR2 FQNNGV. The CDR3 runs to 14 residues.

The gene calls are TRBV27 and TRBJ1-2; D perhaps matches TRBD1 (5 bases). CDR3 size: 15 residues. Germline values: CDR1 MNHEY, CDR2 SMNVEV (reference sequence). The germline V and J ends were trimmed by 5 bases and 8 bases, with 21 bases remaining between them. The CDR3 is CASSPYGAQAEGYTF. The CDR3 coding sequence is TGTGCCAGCAGTCCATACGGGGCCCAAGCGGAAGGCTACACCTTC.

The V gene is TRBV24-1, the J gene TRBJ1-5; TRBD1 matches 9 bases. The CDR3 is made up of 13 amino acids. Trimming took 7 bases from V and 9 from J; bases not matched to a gene: 6. CDR1 and CDR2 from the germline V gene are KGHDR and SFDVKD. CDR3 residues: CATSGQGMVPQHF. The CDR3 DNA is TGTGCCACCAGCGGACAGGGGATGGTGCCCCAGCATTTT.

This clonotype was detected many times. The J gene is TRBJ2-5, the V gene TRBV6-2 or TRBV6-3; 9 bases align to TRBD1. V trimming: 6 bases; J trimming: 0 bases; junction bases outside the gene matches: 11. The germline V gene has CDR1 MNHEY and CDR2 SVGEGT. CDR3 length equals 17 residues. CDR3 in DNA: TGTGCCAGCAGCATACCTAGGACAGGGGCCAACCAAGAGACCCAGTACTTC. Protein: CASSIPRTGANQETQYF.

This clonotype was detected only once. The CDR3 loop is CASSLWGSRQETQYF. Here the CDR3 DNA reads TGTGCCAGCAGTTTATGGGGGTCGCGACAAGAGACCCAGTACTTC. The V call is TRBV28, the J call TRBJ2-5; D gene ambiguous. CDR1 MDHEN and CDR2 SYDVKM come from the germline V gene. The CDR3 covers 15 residues. Trimming removed 0 bases from V and 2 bases from J, with 10 bases in between.

In this sample, this clonotype turned up many times. The V gene is TRBV27, the J gene TRBJ1-2, with D possibly being TRBD1 (6 bases). The germline V gene has CDR1 MNHEY and CDR2 SMNVEV (reference sequence). The V end was cut by 5 bases, the J end by 7 bases, with 11 bases between. This CDR3 region has 12 residues. The CDR3 reads CASSHPRGGYTF. The CDR3 bases are TGTGCCAGCAGTCACCCCAGGGGTGGCTACACCTTC.